This T cell receptor beta chain was profiled in a study of T cells in Graves' hyperthyroidism and ophthalmopathy. As for this clonotype: The junction shows a germline mismatch at one end, possibly a read error.

Amplification yielded TCR beta CDR3 regions, with RNA transcripts as the source. The HTBI primer set was used in a first-round RT-PCR of the TCR CDR3. TCRdb re-derived calls from the multiplex PCR reads in MiXCR, one entry per CDR3 protein. The sample consists of about 250,000 distinct CDR3 sequences, approximately 23% of them appearing once. Patients having uncontrolled infection, another autoimmune disease, pregnancy or lactation were not included. CDR1 and CDR2 (germline): GTSNPN, SVGIG (reference sequence). This CDR3 spans 14 amino acids. Material: blood. The receptor comes from a man aged 30 to 39 with Graves' ophthalmopathy. The chain uses TRBV30 and TRBJ1-6; possible D gene TRBD1, 6 bases. The CDR3: CTWNRAPSKSPLHF. The CDR3 DNA follows: TGTACCTGGAACAGGGCCCCCAGCAAATCACCCCTCCACTTT.